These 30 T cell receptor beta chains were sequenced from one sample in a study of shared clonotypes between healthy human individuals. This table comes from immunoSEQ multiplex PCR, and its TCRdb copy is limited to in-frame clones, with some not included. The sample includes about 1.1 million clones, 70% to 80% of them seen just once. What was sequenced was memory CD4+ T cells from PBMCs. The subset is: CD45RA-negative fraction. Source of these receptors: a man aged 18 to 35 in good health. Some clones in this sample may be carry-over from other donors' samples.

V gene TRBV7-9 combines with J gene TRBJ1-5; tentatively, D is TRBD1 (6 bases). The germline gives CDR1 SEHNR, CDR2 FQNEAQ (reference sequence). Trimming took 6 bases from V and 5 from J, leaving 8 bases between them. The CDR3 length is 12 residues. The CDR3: CASSGGHQPQHF. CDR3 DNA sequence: TGTGCCAGCAGTGGGGGCCATCAGCCCCAGCATTTT.

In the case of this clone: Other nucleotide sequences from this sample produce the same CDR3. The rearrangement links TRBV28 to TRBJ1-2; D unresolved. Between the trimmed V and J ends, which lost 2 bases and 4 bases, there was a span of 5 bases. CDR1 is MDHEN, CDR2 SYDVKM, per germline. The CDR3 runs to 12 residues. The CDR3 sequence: CASSLQAYGYTF. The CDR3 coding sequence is TGTGCCAGCAGTTTACAGGCCTATGGCTACACCTTC.

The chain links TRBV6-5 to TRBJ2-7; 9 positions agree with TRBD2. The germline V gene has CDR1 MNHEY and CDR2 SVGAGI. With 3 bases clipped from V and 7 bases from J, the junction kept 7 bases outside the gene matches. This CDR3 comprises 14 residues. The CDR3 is CASSYWSSGMEQYF. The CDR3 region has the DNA TGTGCCAGCAGTTATTGGTCTAGCGGGATGGAGCAGTACTTC.

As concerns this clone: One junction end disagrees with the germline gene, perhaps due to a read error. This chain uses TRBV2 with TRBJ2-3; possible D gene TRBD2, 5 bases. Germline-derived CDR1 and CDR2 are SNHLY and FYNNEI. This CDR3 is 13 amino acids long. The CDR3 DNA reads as TGTGCCAGCAGTCAAGCGGACACAGATACGCAGTATTTT. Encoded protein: CASSQADTDTQYF.

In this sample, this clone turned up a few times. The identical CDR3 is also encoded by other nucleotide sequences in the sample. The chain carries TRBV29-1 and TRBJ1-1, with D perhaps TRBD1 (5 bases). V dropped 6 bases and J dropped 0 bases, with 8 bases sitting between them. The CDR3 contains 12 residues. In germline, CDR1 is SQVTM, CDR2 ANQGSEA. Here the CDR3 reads CSVETVNTEAFF. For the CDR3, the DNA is TGCAGCGTGGAGACAGTGAACACTGAAGCTTTCTTT.

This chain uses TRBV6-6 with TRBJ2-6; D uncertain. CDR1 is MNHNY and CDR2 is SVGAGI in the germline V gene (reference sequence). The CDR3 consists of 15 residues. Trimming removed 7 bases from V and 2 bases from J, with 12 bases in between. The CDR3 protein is CASILDGTGANVLTF. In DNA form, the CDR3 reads TGTGCCAGCATCCTCGACGGTACTGGGGCCAACGTCCTGACTTTC.

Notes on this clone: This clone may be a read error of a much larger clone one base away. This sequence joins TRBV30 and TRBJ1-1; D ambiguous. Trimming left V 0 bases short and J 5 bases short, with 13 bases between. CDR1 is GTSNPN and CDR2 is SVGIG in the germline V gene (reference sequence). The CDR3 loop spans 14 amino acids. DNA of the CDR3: TGTGCCTGGAGTGTAACGGAGACGAAAACTGAAGCTTTCTTT. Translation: CAWSVTETKTEAFF.

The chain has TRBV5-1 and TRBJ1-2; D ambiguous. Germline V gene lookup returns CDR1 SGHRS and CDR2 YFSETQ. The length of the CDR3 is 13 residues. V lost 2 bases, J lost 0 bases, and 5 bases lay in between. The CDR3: CASSFLANYGYTF. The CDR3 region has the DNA TGCGCCAGCAGCTTTTTAGCTAACTATGGCTACACCTTC.

The DNA of the CDR3 is TGCGCCAGCAGCCAAGATATTGGGGCCCTCACAGATACGCAGTATTTT. Its protein is CASSQDIGALTDTQYF. The rearrangement uses TRBV4-1 and TRBJ2-3, with a tentative D call TRBD1 (5 bases). Trimming shortened V by 0 bases and J by 2 bases, and 12 bases separated the two germline ends. CDR3 length equals 16 residues. Looked up from germline, CDR1 is MGHRA and CDR2 is YSYEKL.

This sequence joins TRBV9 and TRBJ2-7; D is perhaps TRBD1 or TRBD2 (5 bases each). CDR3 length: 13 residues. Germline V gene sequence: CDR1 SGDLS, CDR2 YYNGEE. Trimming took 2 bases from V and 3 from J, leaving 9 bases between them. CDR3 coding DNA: TGTGCCAGCAGCGTGGTGGGGGACTACGAGCAGTACTTC. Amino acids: CASSVVGDYEQYF.

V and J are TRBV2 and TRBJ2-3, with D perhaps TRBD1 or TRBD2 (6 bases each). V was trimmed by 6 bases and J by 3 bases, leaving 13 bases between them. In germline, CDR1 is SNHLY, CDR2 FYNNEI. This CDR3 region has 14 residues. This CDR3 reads CASSLEGVTDTQYF. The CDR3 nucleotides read TGTGCCAGCAGCCTGGAGGGGGTGACAGATACGCAGTATTTT.

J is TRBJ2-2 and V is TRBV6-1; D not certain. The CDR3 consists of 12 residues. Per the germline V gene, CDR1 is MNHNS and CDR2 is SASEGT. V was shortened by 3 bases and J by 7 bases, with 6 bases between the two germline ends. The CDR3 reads CASSELFGELFF. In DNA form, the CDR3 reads TGTGCCAGCAGTGAGTTATTCGGGGAGCTGTTTTTT.

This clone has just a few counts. The CDR3 loop is CASRSTSGVETQYF. CDR3 nucleotide sequence: TGCGCCAGCAGGTCCACTAGCGGTGTAGAGACCCAGTACTTC. This chain uses TRBV5-1 with TRBJ2-5, with 8 bases lining up with TRBD2. This CDR3 is 14 amino acids long. Germline CDR1 and CDR2: SGHRS and YFSETQ. The ends lost 5 bases at V and 4 bases at J; junction bases unmatched: 7.

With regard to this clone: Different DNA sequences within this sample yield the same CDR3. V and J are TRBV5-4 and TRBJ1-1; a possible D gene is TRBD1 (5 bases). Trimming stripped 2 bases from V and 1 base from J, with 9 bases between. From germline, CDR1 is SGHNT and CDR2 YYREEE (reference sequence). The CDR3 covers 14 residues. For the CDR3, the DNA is TGTGCCAGCAGCTTCGGCAGGGAGAACACTGAAGCTTTCTTT. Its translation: CASSFGRENTEAFF.

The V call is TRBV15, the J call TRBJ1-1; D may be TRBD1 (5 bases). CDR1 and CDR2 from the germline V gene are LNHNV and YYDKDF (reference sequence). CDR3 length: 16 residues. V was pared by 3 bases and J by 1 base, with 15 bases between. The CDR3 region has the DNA TGTGCCACCAGCAGGGGGAAAGGGGAGGGGAACACTGAAGCTTTCTTT. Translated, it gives CATSRGKGEGNTEAFF.

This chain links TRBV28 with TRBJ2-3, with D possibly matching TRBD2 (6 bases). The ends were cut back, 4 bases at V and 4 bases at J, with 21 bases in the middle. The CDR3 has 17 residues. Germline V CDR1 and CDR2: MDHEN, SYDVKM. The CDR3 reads CASSSESGQDGPDTQYF. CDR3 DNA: TGTGCCAGCAGTTCTGAGAGCGGGCAGGACGGTCCAGATACGCAGTATTTT.

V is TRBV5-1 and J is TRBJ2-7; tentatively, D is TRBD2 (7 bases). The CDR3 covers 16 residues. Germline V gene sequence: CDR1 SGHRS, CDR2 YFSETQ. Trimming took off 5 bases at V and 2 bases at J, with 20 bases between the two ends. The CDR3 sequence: CASSLRGAAGPYEQYF. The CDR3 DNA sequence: TGCGCCAGCAGTCTACGGGGGGCAGCTGGACCCTACGAGCAGTACTTC. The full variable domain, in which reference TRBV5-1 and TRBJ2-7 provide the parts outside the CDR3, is KAGVTQTPRYLIKTRGQQVTLSCSPISGHRSVSWYQQTPGQGLQFLFEYFSETQRNKGNFPGRFSGRQFSNSRSEMNVSTLELGDSALYLCASSLRGAAGPYEQYFGPGTRLTVT.

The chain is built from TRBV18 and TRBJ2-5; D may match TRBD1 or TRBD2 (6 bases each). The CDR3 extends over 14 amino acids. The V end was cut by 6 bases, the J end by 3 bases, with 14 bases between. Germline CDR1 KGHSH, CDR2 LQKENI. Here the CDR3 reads CASSAEGGKETQYF. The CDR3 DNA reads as TGTGCCAGCTCTGCCGAGGGGGGCAAAGAGACCCAGTACTTC. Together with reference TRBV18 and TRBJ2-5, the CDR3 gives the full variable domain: NAGVMQNPRHLVRRRGQEARLRCSPMKGHSHVYWYRQLPEEGLKFMVYLQKENIIDESGMPKERFSAEFPKEGPSILRIQQVVRGDSAAYFCASSAEGGKETQYFGPGTRLLVL.

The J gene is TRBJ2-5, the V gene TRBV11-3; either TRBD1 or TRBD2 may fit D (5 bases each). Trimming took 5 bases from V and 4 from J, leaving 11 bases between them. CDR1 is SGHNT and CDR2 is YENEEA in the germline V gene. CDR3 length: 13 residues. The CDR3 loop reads CASSPGTAETQYF. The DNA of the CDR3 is TGTGCCAGCAGCCCCGGGACCGCAGAGACCCAGTACTTC.

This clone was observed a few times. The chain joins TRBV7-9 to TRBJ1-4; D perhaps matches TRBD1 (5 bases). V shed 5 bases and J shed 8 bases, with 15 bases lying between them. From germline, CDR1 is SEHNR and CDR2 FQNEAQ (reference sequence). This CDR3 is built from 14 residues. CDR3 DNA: TGTGCCAGCAGCCCTGGTGGGGGTCGAGAAAAACTGTTTTTT. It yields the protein CASSPGGGREKLFF.

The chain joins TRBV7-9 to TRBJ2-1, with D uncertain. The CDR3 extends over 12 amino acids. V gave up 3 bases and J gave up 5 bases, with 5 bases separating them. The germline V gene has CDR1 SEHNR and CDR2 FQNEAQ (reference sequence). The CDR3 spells CASSFGDNEQFF. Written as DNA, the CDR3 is TGTGCCAGCAGCTTTGGTGACAATGAGCAGTTCTTC.

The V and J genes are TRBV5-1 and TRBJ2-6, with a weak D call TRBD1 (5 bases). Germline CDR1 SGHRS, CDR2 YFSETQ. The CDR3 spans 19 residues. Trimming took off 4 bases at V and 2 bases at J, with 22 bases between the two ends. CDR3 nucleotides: TGCGCCAGCAGCGCCCGCGTTGGGCAGGGTGTTACTGGGGCCAACGTCCTGACTTTC. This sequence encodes CASSARVGQGVTGANVLTF.

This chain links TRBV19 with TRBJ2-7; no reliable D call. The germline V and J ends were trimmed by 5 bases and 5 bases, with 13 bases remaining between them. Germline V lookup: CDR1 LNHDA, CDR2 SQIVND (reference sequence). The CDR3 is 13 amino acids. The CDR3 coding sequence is TGTGCCAGTAGTGTCCCGGCTAGTCACGAGCAGTACTTC. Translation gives CASSVPASHEQYF. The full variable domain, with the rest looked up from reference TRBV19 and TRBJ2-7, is DGGITQSPKYLFRKEGQNVTLSCEQNLNHDAMYWYRQDPGQGLRLIYYSQIVNDFQKGDIAEGYSVSREKKESFPLTVTSAQKNPTAFYLCASSVPASHEQYFGPGTRLTVT.

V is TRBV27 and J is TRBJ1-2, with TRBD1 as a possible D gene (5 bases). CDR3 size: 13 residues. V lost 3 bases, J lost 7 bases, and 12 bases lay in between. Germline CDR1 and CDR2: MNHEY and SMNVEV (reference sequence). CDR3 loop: CASSFRGEGGYTF. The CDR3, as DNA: TGTGCCAGCAGTTTTAGGGGAGAGGGTGGCTACACCTTC.

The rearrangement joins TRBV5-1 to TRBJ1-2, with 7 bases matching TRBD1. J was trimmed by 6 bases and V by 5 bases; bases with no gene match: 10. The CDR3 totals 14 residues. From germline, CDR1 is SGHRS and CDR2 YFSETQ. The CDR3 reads CASRTGNIGHGYTF. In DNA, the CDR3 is TGCGCCAGCAGGACAGGGAATATAGGTCATGGCTACACCTTC. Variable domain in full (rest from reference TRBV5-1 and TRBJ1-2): KAGVTQTPRYLIKTRGQQVTLSCSPISGHRSVSWYQQTPGQGLQFLFEYFSETQRNKGNFPGRFSGRQFSNSRSEMNVSTLELGDSALYLCASRTGNIGHGYTFGSGTRLTVV.

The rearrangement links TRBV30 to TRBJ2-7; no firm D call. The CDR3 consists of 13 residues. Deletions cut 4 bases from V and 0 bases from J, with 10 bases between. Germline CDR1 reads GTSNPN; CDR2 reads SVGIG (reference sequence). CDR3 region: CAWMPASSYEQYF. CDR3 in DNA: TGTGCCTGGATGCCGGCCAGCTCCTACGAGCAGTACTTC.

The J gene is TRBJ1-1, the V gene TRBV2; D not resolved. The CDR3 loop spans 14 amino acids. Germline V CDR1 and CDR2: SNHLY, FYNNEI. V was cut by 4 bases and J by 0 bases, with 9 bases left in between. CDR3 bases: TGTGCCAGCAGTGTTTTGGCGGTGAACACTGAAGCTTTCTTT. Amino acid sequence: CASSVLAVNTEAFF.

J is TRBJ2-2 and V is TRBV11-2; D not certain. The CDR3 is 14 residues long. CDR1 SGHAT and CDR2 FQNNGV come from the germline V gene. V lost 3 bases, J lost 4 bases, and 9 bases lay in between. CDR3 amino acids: CASSFYVATGELFF. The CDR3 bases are TGTGCCAGCAGCTTTTATGTTGCCACCGGGGAGCTGTTTTTT.

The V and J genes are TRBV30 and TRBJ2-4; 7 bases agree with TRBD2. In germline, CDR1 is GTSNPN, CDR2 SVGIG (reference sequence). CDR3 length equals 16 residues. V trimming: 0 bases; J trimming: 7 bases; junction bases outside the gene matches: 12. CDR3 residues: CAWSVRVAGVVNIQYF. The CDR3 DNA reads TGTGCCTGGAGTGTACGGGTCGCGGGAGTTGTGAACATTCAGTACTTC.

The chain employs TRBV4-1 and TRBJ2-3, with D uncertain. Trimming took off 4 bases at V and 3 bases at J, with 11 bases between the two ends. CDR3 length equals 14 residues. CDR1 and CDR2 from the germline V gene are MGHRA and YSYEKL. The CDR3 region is CASSPRAQTDTQYF. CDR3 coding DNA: TGCGCCAGCAGCCCAAGGGCCCAAACAGATACGCAGTATTTT.